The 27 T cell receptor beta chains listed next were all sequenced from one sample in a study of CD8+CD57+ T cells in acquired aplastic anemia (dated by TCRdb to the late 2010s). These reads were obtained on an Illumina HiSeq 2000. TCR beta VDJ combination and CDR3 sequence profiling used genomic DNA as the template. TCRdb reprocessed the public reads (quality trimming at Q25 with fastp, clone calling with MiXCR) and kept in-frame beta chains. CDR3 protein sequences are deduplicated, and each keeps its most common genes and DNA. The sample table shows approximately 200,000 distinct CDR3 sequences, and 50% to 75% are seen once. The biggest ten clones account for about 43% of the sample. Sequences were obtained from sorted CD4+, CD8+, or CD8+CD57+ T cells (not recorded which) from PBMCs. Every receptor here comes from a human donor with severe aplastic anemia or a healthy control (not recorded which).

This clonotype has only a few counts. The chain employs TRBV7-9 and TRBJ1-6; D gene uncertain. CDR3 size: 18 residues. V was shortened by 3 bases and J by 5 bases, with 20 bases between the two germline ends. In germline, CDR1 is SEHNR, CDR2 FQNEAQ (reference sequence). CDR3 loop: CASSFYSPEQLNNSPLHF. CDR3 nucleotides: TGTGCCAGCAGCTTTTACTCCCCAGAACAACTGAATAATTCACCCCTCCACTTT.

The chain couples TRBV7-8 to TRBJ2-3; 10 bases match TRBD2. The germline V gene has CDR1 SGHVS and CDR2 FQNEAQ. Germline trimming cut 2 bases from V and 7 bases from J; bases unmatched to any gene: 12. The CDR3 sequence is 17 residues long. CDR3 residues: CASSLITPSGGANTQYF. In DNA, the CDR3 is TGTGCCAGCAGCTTAATTACTCCTAGCGGGGGAGCGAATACGCAGTATTTT.

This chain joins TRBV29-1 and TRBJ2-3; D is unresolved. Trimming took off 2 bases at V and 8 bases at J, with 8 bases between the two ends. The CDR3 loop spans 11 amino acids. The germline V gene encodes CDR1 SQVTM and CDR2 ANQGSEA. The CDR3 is CSVESRTTQYF. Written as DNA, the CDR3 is TGCAGCGTTGAATCGAGGACTACGCAGTATTTT.

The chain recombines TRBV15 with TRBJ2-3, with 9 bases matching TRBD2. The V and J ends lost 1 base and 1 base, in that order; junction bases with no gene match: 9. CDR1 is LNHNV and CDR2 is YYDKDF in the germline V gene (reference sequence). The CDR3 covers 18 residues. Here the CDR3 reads CATSRGERGRVGTDTQYF. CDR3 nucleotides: TGTGCCACCAGCAGAGGGGAGCGCGGGAGGGTTGGCACAGATACGCAGTATTTT. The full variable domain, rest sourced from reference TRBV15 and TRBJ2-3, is DAMVIQNPRYQVTQFGKPVTLSCSQTLNHNVMYWYQQKSSQAPKLLFHYYDKDFNNEADTPDNFQSRRPNTSFCFLDIRSPGLGDTAMYLCATSRGERGRVGTDTQYFGPGTRLTVL.

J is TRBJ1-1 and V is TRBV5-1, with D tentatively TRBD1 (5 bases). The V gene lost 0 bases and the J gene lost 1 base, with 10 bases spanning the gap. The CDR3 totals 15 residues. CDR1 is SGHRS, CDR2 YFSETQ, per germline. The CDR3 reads CASSLGGQGNTEAFF. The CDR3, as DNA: TGCGCCAGCAGCTTGGGGGGCCAGGGGAACACTGAAGCTTTCTTT.

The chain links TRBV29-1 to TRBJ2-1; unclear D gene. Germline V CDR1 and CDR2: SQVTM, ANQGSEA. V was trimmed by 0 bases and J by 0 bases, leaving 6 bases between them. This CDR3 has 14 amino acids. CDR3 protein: CSVEDSSSYNEQFF. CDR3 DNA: TGCAGCGTTGAAGACTCCTCCTCCTACAATGAGCAGTTCTTC.

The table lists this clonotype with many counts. The CDR3 here is CASSINGGADNEQFF. CDR3 nucleotides: TGTGCCAGTAGTATTAACGGGGGGGCCGACAATGAGCAGTTCTTC. The V call is TRBV19, the J call TRBJ2-1; 8 nucleotides agree with TRBD2. The ends lost 3 bases at V and 5 bases at J; junction bases unmatched: 6. The germline V gene has CDR1 LNHDA and CDR2 SQIVND (reference sequence). CDR3 size: 15 residues.

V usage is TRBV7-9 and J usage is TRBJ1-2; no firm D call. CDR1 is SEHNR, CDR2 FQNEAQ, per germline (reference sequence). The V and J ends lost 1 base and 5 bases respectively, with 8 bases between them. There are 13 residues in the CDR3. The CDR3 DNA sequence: TGTGCCAGCAGCTTAGATCCGGGGTATGGCTACACCTTC. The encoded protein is CASSLDPGYGYTF. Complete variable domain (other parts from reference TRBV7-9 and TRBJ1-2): DTGVSQNPRHKITKRGQNVTFRCDPISEHNRLYWYRQTLGQGPEFLTYFQNEAQLEKSRLLSDRFSAERPKGSFSTLEIQRTEQGDSAMYLCASSLDPGYGYTFGSGTRLTVV.

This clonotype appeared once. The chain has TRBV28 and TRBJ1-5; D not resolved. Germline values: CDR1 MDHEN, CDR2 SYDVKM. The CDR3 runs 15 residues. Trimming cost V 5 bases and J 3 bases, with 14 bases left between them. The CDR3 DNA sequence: TGTGCCAGCAGTAAAGCCCCAGTTGTCAATCAGCCCCAGCATTTT. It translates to CASSKAPVVNQPQHF.

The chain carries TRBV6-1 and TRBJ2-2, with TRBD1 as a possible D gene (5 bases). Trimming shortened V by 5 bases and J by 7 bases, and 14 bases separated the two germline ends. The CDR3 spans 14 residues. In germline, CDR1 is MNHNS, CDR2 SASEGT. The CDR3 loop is CASSYQGIVGELFF. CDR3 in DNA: TGTGCCAGCAGTTACCAGGGAATCGTCGGGGAGCTGTTTTTT.

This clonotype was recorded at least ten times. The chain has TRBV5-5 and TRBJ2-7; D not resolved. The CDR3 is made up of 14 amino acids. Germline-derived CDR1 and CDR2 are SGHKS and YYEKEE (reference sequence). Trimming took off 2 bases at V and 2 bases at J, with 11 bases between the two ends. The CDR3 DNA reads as TGTGCCAGCAGCTTAGTCGACGGTCCCTACGAGCAGTACTTC. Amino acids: CASSLVDGPYEQYF. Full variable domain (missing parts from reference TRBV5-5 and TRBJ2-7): DAGVTQSPTHLIKTRGQQVTLRCSPISGHKSVSWYQQVLGQGPQFIFQYYEKEERGRGNFPDRFSARQFPNYSSELNVNALLLGDSALYLCASSLVDGPYEQYFGPGTRLTVT.

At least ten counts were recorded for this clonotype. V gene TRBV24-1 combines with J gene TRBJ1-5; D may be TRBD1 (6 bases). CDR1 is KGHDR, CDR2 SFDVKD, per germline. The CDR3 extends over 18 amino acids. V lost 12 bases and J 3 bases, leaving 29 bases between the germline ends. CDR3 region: CAFPTVGRGRGTNQPQHF. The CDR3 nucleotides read TGTGCCTTCCCTACGGTAGGTAGGGGCAGGGGAACCAATCAGCCCCAGCATTTT.

CDR3: CASSLAGDLGQFF. The CDR3 DNA is TGTGCCAGCAGCTTAGCCGGAGACCTGGGGCAGTTCTTC. This chain joins TRBV7-9 and TRBJ2-1; D is unresolved. This CDR3 is built from 13 residues. In germline, CDR1 is SEHNR, CDR2 FQNEAQ (reference sequence). The ends were cut back, 0 bases at V and 12 bases at J, with 12 bases in the middle.

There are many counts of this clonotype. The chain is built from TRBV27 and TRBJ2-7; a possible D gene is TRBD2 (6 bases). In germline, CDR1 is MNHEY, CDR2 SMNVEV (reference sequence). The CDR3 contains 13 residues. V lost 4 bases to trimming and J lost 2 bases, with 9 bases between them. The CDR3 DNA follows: TGTGCCAGCAGTTCCCGACTAGCCTACGAGCAGTACTTC. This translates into CASSSRLAYEQYF.

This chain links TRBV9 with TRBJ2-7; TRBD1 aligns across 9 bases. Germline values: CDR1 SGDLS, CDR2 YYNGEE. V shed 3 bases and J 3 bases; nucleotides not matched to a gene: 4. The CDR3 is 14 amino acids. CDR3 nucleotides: TGTGCCAGCAGCGCACAGGGGGCTAACTACGAGCAGTACTTC. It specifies CASSAQGANYEQYF.

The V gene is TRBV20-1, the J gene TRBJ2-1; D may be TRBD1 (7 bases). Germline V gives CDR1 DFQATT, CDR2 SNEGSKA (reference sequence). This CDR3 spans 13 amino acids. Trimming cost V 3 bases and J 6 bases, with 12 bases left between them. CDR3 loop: CSAREGASNEQFF. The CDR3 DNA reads TGCAGTGCTAGGGAGGGGGCAAGCAATGAGCAGTTCTTC.

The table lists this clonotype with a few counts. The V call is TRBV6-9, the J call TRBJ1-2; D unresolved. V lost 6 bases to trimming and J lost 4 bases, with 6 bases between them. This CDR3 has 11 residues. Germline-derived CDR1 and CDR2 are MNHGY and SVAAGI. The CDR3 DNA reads TGTGCCAGCAGCGGAATCTATGGCTACACCTTC. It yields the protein CASSGIYGYTF.

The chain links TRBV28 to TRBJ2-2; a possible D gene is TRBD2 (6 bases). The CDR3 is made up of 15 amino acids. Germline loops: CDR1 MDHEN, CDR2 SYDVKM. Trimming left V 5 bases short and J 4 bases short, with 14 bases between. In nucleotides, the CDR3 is TGTGCCAGCAGTCCGTCGGGAGCCCTCACCGGGGAGCTGTTTTTT. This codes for CASSPSGALTGELFF. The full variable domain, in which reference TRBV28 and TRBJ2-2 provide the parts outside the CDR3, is DVKVTQSSRYLVKRTGEKVFLECVQDMDHENMFWYRQDPGLGLRLIYFSYDVKMKEKGDIPEGYSVSREKKERFSLILESASTNQTSMYLCASSPSGALTGELFFGEGSRLTVL.

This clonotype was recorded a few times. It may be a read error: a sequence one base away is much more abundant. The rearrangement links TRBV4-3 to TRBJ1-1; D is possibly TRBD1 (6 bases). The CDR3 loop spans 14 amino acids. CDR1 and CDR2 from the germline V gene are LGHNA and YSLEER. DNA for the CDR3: TGCGCCAGCAGCCAATATCAGGGGAACACTGAAGCTCTCTTT. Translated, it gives CASSQYQGNTEALF.

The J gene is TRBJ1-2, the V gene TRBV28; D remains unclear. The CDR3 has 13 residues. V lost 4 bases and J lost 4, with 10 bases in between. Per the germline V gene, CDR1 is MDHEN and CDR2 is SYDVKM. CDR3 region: CASSYQDGYGYTF. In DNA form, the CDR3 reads TGTGCCAGCAGTTACCAGGATGGCTATGGCTACACCTTC.

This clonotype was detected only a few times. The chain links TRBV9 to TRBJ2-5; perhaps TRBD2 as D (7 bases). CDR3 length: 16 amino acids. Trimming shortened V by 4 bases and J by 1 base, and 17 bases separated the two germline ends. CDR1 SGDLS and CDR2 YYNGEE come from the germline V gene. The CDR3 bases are TGTGCCAGCAGCCCCTTGGGGGGGGCCCCCCAAGAGACCCAGTACTTC. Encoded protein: CASSPLGGAPQETQYF.

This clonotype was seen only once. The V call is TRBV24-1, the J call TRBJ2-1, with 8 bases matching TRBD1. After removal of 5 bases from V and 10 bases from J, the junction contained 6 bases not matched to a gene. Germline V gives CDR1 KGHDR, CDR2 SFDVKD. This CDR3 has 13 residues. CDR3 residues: CATSGPGGAEQFF. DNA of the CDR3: TGTGCCACCAGTGGGCCAGGGGGCGCGGAGCAGTTCTTC.

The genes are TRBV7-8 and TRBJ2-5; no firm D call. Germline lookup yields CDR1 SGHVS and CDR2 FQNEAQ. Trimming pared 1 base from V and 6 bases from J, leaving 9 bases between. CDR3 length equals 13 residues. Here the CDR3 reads CASSLELGQTQYF. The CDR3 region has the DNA TGTGCCAGCAGCTTAGAACTCGGACAGACCCAGTACTTC.

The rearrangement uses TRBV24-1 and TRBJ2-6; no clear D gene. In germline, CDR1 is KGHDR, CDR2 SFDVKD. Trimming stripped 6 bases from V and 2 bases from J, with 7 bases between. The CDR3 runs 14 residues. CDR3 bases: TGTGCCACCAGTCGAACGGCTGGGGCCAACGTCCTGACTTTC. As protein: CATSRTAGANVLTF.

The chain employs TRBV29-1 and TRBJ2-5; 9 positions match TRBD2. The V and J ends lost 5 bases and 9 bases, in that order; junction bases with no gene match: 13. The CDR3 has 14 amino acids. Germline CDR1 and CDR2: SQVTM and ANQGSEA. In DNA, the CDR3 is TGCAGCGTTCGCGGGGGGGACTTGAGAGGCCCCCAGTACTTC. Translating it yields CSVRGGDLRGPQYF.

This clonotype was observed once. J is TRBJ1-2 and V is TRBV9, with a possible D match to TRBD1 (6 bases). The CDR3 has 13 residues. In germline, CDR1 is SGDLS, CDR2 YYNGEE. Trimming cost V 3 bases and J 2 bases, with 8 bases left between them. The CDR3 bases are TGTGCCAGCAGCGGACAGGCCAACTATGGCTACACCTTC. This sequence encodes CASSGQANYGYTF.

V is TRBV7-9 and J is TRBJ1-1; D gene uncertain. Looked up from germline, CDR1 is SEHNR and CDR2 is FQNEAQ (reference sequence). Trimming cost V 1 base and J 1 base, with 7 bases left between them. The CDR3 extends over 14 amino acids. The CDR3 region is CASSLDRSNTEAFF. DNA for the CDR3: TGTGCCAGCAGCTTAGACCGCTCGAACACTGAAGCTTTCTTT.